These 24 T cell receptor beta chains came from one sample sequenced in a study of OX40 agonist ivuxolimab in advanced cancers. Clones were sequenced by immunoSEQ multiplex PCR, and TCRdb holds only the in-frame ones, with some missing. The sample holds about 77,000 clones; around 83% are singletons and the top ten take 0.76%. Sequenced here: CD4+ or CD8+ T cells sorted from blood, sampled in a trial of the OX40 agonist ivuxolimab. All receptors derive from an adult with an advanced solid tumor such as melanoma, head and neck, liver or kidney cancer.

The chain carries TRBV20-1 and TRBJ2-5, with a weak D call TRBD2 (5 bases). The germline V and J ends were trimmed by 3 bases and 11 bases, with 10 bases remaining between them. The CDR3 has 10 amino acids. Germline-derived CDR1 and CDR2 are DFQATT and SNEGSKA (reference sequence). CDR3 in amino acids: CSARSEEQYF. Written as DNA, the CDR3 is TGCAGTGCTAGGTCGGAGGAGCAGTACTTC.

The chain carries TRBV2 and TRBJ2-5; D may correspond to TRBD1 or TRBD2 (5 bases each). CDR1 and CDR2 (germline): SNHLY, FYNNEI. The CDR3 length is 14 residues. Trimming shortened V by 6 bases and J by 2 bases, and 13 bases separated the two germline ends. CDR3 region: CASRGRDAQETQYF. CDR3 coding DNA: TGTGCCAGCAGAGGCCGGGACGCTCAAGAGACCCAGTACTTC.

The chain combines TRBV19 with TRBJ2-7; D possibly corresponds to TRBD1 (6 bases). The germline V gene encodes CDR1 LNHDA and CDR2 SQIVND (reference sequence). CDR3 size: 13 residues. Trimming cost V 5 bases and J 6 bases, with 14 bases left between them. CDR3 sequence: CASSERQVGEQYF. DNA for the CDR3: TGTGCCAGTAGTGAAAGACAGGTTGGCGAGCAGTACTTC.

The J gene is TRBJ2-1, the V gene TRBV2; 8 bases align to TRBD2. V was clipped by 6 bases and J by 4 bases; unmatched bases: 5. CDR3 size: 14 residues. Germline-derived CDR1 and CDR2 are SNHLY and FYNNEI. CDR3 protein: CASSGGGTYNEQFF. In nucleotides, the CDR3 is TGTGCCAGCAGCGGCGGGGGGACATACAATGAGCAGTTCTTC.

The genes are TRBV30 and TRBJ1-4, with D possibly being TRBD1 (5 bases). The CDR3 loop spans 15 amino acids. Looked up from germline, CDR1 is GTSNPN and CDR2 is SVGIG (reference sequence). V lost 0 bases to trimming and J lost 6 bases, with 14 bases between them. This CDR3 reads CAWSVNLGGDEKLFF. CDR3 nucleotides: TGTGCCTGGAGTGTAAACCTCGGAGGGGATGAAAAACTGTTTTTT.

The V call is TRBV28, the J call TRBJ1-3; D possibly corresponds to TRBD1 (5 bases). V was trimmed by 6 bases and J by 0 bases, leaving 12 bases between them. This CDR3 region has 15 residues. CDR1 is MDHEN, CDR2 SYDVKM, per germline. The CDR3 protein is CASRLGDSSGNTIYF. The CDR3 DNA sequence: TGTGCCAGCAGATTAGGGGATAGCTCTGGAAACACCATATATTTT.

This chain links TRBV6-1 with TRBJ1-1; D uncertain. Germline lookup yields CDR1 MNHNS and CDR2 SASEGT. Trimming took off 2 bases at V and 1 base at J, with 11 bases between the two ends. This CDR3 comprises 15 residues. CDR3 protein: CASSEFVAGNTEAFF. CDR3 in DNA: TGTGCCAGCAGTGAATTCGTCGCAGGGAACACTGAAGCTTTCTTT.

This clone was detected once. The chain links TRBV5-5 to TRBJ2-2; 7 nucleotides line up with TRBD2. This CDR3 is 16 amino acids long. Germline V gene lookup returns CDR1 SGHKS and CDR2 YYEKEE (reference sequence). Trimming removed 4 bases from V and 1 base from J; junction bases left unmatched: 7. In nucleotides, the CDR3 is TGTGCCAGCAGCGTTGGTCGCGGGAGGAACACCGGGGAGCTGTTTTTT. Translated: CASSVGRGRNTGELFF.

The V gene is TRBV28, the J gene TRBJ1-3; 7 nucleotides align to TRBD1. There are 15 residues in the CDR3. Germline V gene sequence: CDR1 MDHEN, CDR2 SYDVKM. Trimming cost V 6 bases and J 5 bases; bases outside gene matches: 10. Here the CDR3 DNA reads TGTGCCAGCAGCCAATACAGGGGAATGAGAAACACCATATATTTT. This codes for CASSQYRGMRNTIYF.

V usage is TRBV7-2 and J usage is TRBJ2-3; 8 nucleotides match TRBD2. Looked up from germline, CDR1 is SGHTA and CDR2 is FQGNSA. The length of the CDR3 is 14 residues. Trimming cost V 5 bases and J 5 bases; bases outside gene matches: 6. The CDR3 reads CASSPGLVRDTQYF. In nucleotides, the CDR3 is TGTGCCAGCAGCCCGGGACTAGTAAGAGATACGCAGTATTTT.

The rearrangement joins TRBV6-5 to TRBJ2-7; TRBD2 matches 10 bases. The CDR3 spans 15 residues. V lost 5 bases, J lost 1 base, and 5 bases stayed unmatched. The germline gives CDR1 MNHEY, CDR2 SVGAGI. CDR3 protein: CASSRGTSASYEQYF. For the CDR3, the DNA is TGTGCCAGCAGTAGGGGGACTAGCGCTTCCTACGAGCAGTACTTC.

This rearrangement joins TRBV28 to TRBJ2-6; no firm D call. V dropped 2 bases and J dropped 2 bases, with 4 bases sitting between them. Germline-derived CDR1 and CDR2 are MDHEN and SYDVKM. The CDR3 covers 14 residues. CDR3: CASSLAAGANVLTF. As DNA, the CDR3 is TGTGCCAGCAGTTTAGCCGCTGGGGCCAACGTCCTGACTTTC.

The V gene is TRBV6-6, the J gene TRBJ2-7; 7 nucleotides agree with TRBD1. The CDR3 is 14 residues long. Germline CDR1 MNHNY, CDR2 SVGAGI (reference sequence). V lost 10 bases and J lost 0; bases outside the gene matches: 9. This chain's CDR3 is CATHEAGGSYEQYF. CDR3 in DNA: TGTGCCACCCACGAGGCAGGGGGCTCCTACGAGCAGTACTTC.

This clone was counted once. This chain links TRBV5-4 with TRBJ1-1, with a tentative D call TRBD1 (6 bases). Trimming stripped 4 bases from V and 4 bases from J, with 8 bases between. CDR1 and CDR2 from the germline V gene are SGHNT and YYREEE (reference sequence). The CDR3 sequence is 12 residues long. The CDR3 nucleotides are TGTGCCAGCAGCGCGGACAGCACTGAAGCTTTCTTT. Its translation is CASSADSTEAFF. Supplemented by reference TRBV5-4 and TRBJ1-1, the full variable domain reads ETGVTQSPTHLIKTRGQQVTLRCSSQSGHNTVSWYQQALGQGPQFIFQYYREEENGRGNFPPRFSGLQFPNYSSELNVNALELDDSALYLCASSADSTEAFFGQGTRLTVV.

CDR3 bases: TGTGCCAGCAGCTTGGGGAGGGACAATGAGCAGTTCTTC. It is translated as CASSLGRDNEQFF. V usage is TRBV5-6 and J usage is TRBJ2-1; perhaps TRBD2 as D (6 bases). With 0 bases removed from V and 5 bases from J, the gap between germline ends came to 6 bases. Germline loops: CDR1 SGHDT, CDR2 YYEEEE. The CDR3 runs to 13 residues.

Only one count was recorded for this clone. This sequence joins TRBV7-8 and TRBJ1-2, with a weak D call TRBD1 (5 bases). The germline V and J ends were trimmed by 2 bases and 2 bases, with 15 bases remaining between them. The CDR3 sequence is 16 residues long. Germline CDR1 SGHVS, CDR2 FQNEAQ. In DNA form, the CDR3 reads TGTGCCAGCAGCTTATCACCGCCGGGACTGAACTATGGCTACACCTTC. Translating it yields CASSLSPPGLNYGYTF.

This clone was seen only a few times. The CDR3 here is CASSPGRGSKEPQHF. The CDR3 DNA is TGTGCCAGCAGTCCGGGCAGGGGGTCCAAGGAGCCCCAGCATTTT. This rearrangement joins TRBV6-6 to TRBJ1-5, with 7 positions matching TRBD1. The CDR3 consists of 15 residues. The V segment lost 5 bases and the J segment 8 bases; nucleotides outside the gene matches: 12. Germline V gene sequence: CDR1 MNHNY, CDR2 SVGAGI (reference sequence).

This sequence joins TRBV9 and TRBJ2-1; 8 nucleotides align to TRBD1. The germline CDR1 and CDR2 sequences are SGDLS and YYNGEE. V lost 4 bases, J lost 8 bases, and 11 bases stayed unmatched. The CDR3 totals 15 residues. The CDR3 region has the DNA TGTGCCAGCAGCCTGGACAGGGTCCCAAATGATGAGCAGTTCTTC. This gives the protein CASSLDRVPNDEQFF.

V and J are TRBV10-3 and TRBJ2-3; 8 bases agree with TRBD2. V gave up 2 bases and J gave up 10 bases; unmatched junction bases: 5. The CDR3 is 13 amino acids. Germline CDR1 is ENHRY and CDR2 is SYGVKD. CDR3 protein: CAISEPSGRSQYF. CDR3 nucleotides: TGTGCCATCAGTGAGCCCAGCGGGAGATCGCAGTATTTT.

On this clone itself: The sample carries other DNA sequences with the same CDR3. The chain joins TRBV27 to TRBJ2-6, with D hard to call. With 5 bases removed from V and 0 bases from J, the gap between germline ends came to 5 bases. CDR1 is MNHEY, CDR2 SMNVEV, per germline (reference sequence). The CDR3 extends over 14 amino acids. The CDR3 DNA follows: TGTGCCAGCAGTCTTAGCTCTGGGGCCAACGTCCTGACTTTC. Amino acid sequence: CASSLSSGANVLTF.

The CDR3: CASSEMKGGGYEQYF. For the CDR3, the DNA is TGTGCCAGCAGTGAAATGAAGGGGGGCGGCTACGAGCAGTACTTC. The chain couples TRBV6-1 to TRBJ2-7, with D possibly being TRBD1 or TRBD2 (6 bases each). V lost 2 bases, J lost 3 bases, and 14 bases lay in between. This CDR3 is built from 15 residues. Germline CDR1 and CDR2: MNHNS and SASEGT.

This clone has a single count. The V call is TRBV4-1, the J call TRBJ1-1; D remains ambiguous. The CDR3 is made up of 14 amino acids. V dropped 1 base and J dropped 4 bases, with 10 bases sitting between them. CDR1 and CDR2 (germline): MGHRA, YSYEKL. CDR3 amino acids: CASSQVDRGTEAFF. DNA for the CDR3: TGCGCCAGCAGCCAAGTAGACCGCGGCACTGAAGCTTTCTTT.

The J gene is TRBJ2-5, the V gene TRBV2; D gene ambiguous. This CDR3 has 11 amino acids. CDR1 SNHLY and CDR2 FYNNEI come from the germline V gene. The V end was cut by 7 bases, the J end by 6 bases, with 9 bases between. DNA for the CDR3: TGTGCCAGCACCCCGGCGAAGACCCAGTACTTC. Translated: CASTPAKTQYF.

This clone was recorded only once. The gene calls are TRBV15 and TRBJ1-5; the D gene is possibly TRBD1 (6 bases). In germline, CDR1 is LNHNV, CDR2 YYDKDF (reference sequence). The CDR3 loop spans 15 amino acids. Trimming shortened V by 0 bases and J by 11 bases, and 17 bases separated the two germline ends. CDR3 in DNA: TGTGCCACCAGCAGAGATCTGACCGGGGGCGCGACCCAGCATTTT. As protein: CATSRDLTGGATQHF.